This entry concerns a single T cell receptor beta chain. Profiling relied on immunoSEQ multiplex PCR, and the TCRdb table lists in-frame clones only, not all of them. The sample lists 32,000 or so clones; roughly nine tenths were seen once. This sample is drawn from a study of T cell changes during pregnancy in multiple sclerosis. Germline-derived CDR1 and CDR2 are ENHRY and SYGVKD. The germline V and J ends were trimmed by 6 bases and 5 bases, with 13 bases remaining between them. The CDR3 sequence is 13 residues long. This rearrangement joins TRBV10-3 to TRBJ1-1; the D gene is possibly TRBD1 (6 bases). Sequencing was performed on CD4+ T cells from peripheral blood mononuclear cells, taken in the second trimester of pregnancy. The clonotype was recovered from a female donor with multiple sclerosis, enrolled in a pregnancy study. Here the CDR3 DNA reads TGTGCCATCAGCACTCCTCAGGGGACTGAAGCTTTCTTT. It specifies CAISTPQGTEAFF.